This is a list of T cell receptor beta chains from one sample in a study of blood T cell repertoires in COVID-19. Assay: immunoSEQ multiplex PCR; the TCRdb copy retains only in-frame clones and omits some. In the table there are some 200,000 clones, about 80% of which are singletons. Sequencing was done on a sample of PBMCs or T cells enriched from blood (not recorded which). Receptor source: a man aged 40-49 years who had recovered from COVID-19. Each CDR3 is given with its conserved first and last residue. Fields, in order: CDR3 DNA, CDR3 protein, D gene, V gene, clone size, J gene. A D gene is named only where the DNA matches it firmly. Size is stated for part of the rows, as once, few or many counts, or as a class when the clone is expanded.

CDR3nt: TGTGCCAGCAGCTTAGAAGGACGACTATATGGCTACACCTTC; CDR3aa: CASSLEGRLYGYTF; d_gene: -; v_gene: TRBV11-2; abundance: -; j_gene: TRBJ1-2
CDR3nt: TGCGCCAGCAGCCAAGATGGGAACAGGGCAAGGGAGACCCAGTACTTC; CDR3aa: CASSQDGNRARETQYF; d_gene: -; v_gene: TRBV4-1; abundance: -; j_gene: TRBJ2-5
CDR3nt: TGTGCCAGCAGTTCCCGGCAGGGCACAGATACGCAGTATTTT; CDR3aa: CASSSRQGTDTQYF; d_gene: -; v_gene: TRBV28; abundance: -; j_gene: TRBJ2-3
CDR3nt: TGTGCCAGCAGCTCATTCTTTGGGCGCTCGGGAGCAGATACGCAGTATTTT; CDR3aa: CASSSFFGRSGADTQYF; d_gene: -; v_gene: TRBV7-8; abundance: -; j_gene: TRBJ2-3
CDR3nt: TGTGCCAGCAGCTTAGCGGGTGCGGGACAGGTGACCCTTAACTATGGCTACACCTTC; CDR3aa: CASSLAGAGQVTLNYGYTF; d_gene: TRBD1; v_gene: TRBV7-9; abundance: -; j_gene: TRBJ1-2
CDR3nt: TGTGCCACCAGTGAAGGGACAGCTAAAACCTACGAGCAGTACTTC; CDR3aa: CATSEGTAKTYEQYF; d_gene: TRBD1; v_gene: TRBV24-1; abundance: -; j_gene: TRBJ2-7
CDR3nt: TGTGCCAGCAGCAAACAGGGGTACGAGCAGTACTTC; CDR3aa: CASSKQGYEQYF; d_gene: TRBD1; v_gene: TRBV6-2/TRBV6-3; abundance: -; j_gene: TRBJ2-7
CDR3nt: TGTGCCAGCAGCCCGACGGCCGGGATTACCTACGAGCAGTACTTC; CDR3aa: CASSPTAGITYEQYF; d_gene: -; v_gene: TRBV7-9; abundance: -; j_gene: TRBJ2-7
CDR3nt: TGCGCCAGCAGCTTTGGCGGGGGTGATAACTATGGCTACACCTTC; CDR3aa: CASSFGGGDNYGYTF; d_gene: -; v_gene: TRBV5-1; abundance: once; j_gene: TRBJ1-2
CDR3nt: TGTGCCAGCACCGTTGACAGGGCAACTGAAGCTTTCTTT; CDR3aa: CASTVDRATEAFF; d_gene: TRBD1; v_gene: TRBV5-4; abundance: -; j_gene: TRBJ1-1
CDR3nt: TGTGCCAGCAGCCCGAGACAGGGACTCGACGAGCAGTACTTC; CDR3aa: CASSPRQGLDEQYF; d_gene: -; v_gene: TRBV5-4; abundance: -; j_gene: TRBJ2-7
CDR3nt: TGTGCCAACAGCCTACAGGGACCTATAGGTGAGCAGTACTTC; CDR3aa: CANSLQGPIGEQYF; d_gene: -; v_gene: TRBV2; abundance: -; j_gene: TRBJ2-7
CDR3nt: TGTGCCAGCAGCCTTTATCGACAGGGGGATAACTATGGCTACACCTTC; CDR3aa: CASSLYRQGDNYGYTF; d_gene: TRBD1; v_gene: TRBV3-1/TRBV3-2; abundance: -; j_gene: TRBJ1-2
CDR3nt: TGCGCCAGCAGCCAGGGACAGGGTGGGTACGAGCAGTACTTC; CDR3aa: CASSQGQGGYEQYF; d_gene: TRBD1; v_gene: TRBV5-1; abundance: -; j_gene: TRBJ2-7
CDR3nt: TGTGCCAGCAGCCCGAGGGCCGATGAAGCTTTCTTT; CDR3aa: CASSPRADEAFF; d_gene: -; v_gene: TRBV3-1/TRBV3-2; abundance: -; j_gene: TRBJ1-1
CDR3nt: TGTGCCAGCAGTGAAGCGGCAGTGAACTATGGCTACACCTTC; CDR3aa: CASSEAAVNYGYTF; d_gene: -; v_gene: TRBV6-1; abundance: -; j_gene: TRBJ1-2
CDR3nt: TGTGCCAGCGCGACAGGGTTAGGTGGCTACACCTTC; CDR3aa: CASATGLGGYTF; d_gene: TRBD1; v_gene: TRBV7-9; abundance: -; j_gene: TRBJ1-2
CDR3nt: TGTGCCAGCAGCGTAATGACAGGGGGCCGGGCTGGAAACACCATATATTTT; CDR3aa: CASSVMTGGRAGNTIYF; d_gene: TRBD1; v_gene: TRBV9; abundance: -; j_gene: TRBJ1-3
CDR3nt: TGTGCCATCAGTGAGTCGACAGGAGTAAACACTGAAGCTTTCTTT; CDR3aa: CAISESTGVNTEAFF; d_gene: -; v_gene: TRBV10-3; abundance: few; j_gene: TRBJ1-1
CDR3nt: TGTGCCAGCAGGGACAGGCGAACCGGGGAGCTGTTTTTT; CDR3aa: CASRDRRTGELFF; d_gene: TRBD1; v_gene: TRBV6-5; abundance: -; j_gene: TRBJ2-2
CDR3nt: TGCGCCAGCAGTGAACGAGCGGGGCAAGAGACCCAGTACTTC; CDR3aa: CASSERAGQETQYF; d_gene: TRBD2; v_gene: TRBV10-1; abundance: -; j_gene: TRBJ2-5
CDR3nt: TGTGCCAGCAGCTTAGGAGGGGGGAACACTGAAGCTTTCTTT; CDR3aa: CASSLGGGNTEAFF; d_gene: -; v_gene: TRBV13; abundance: many; j_gene: TRBJ1-1
CDR3nt: TGTGCCACCAGCAGAACCGGGACAGGGGGCGAGGATACGCAGTATTTT; CDR3aa: CATSRTGTGGEDTQYF; d_gene: TRBD1; v_gene: TRBV15; abundance: -; j_gene: TRBJ2-3
CDR3nt: TGTGCCAGTCATGACCGGGACACCTTATACAATGAGCAGTTCTTC; CDR3aa: CASHDRDTLYNEQFF; d_gene: -; v_gene: TRBV19; abundance: -; j_gene: TRBJ2-1
CDR3nt: TGTGCTAGTGGTCAATCCGGGACTAACTATGGCTACACCTTC; CDR3aa: CASGQSGTNYGYTF; d_gene: -; v_gene: TRBV12-5; abundance: once; j_gene: TRBJ1-2
CDR3nt: TGTGCCAGCAGCCCCCGCGCCGGCGGGAGCTCCTATAATTCACCCCTCCACTTT; CDR3aa: CASSPRAGGSSYNSPLHF; d_gene: -; v_gene: TRBV11-2; abundance: few; j_gene: TRBJ1-6
CDR3nt: TGTGCCAGCAGCGTGGGACAGAGCAATAACTATGGCTACACCTTC; CDR3aa: CASSVGQSNNYGYTF; d_gene: TRBD1; v_gene: TRBV9; abundance: -; j_gene: TRBJ1-2
CDR3nt: TGTGCCAGCAGCTTAGAGCGGAACACTGAAGCTTTCTTT; CDR3aa: CASSLERNTEAFF; d_gene: -; v_gene: TRBV7-2; abundance: -; j_gene: TRBJ1-1
CDR3nt: TGTGCCATCAGTGGGACAGGTATGGACTATGGCTACACCTTC; CDR3aa: CAISGTGMDYGYTF; d_gene: TRBD1; v_gene: TRBV10-3; abundance: -; j_gene: TRBJ1-2
CDR3nt: TGTGCCAGCACCAAGGGACTAGCGGGGGACAATGAGCAGTTCTTC; CDR3aa: CASTKGLAGDNEQFF; d_gene: TRBD2; v_gene: TRBV2; abundance: once; j_gene: TRBJ2-1
CDR3nt: TGTGCCAGCAGTCCGGCCGGGACAGGGAATGGAGCTGAAGCTTTCTTT; CDR3aa: CASSPAGTGNGAEAFF; d_gene: TRBD1; v_gene: TRBV7-8; abundance: -; j_gene: TRBJ1-1
CDR3nt: TGTGCCATCGAACAGGGGGACTCCGTTTATGGCTACACCTTC; CDR3aa: CAIEQGDSVYGYTF; d_gene: TRBD1; v_gene: TRBV10-3; abundance: -; j_gene: TRBJ1-2
CDR3nt: TGTGCCAGCAGCGCGGGGAGCTCTGGAAACACCATATATTTT; CDR3aa: CASSAGSSGNTIYF; d_gene: -; v_gene: TRBV9; abundance: -; j_gene: TRBJ1-3
CDR3nt: TGTGCCAGCAGTGAATGGGGACTAGCGGGGGAAGAGACCCAGTACTTC; CDR3aa: CASSEWGLAGEETQYF; d_gene: TRBD2; v_gene: TRBV2; abundance: -; j_gene: TRBJ2-5
CDR3nt: TGCGCCAGCTGTCAGGGGACGATTAATGAAAAACTGTTTTTT; CDR3aa: CASCQGTINEKLFF; d_gene: -; v_gene: TRBV5-1; abundance: -; j_gene: TRBJ1-4
CDR3nt: TGTGCCAGCAGCCTATCAGGGGGCTATCAGCCCCAGCATTTT; CDR3aa: CASSLSGGYQPQHF; d_gene: TRBD1; v_gene: TRBV2; abundance: -; j_gene: TRBJ1-5
CDR3nt: TGTGCCAGCAGGGACAGGGTTCGAAATGAAAAACTGTTTTTT; CDR3aa: CASRDRVRNEKLFF; d_gene: TRBD1; v_gene: TRBV6-5; abundance: -; j_gene: TRBJ1-4
CDR3nt: TGTGCCAGCGGGAGGGGCGGTTCCTACGAGCAGTACTTC; CDR3aa: CASGRGGSYEQYF; d_gene: TRBD2; v_gene: TRBV25-1; abundance: -; j_gene: TRBJ2-7
CDR3nt: TGTGCCAGCAGGGCCTCATGGAGACAGCCCCAGCATTTT; CDR3aa: CASRASWRQPQHF; d_gene: -; v_gene: TRBV2; abundance: -; j_gene: TRBJ1-5